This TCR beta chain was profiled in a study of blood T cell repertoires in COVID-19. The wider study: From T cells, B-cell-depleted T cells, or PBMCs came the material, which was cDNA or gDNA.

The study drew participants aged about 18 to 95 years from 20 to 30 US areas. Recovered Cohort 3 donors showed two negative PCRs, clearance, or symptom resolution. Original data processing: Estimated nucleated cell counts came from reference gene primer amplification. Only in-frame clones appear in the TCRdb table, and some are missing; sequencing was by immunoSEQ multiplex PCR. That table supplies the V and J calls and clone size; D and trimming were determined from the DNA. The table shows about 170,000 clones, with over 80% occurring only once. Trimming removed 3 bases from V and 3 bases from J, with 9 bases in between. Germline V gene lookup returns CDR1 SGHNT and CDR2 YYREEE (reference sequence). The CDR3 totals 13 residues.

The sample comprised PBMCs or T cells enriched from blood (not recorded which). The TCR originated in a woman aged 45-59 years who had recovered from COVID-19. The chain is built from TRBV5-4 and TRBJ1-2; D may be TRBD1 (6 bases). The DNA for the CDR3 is TGTGCCAGCAGCTACAGGGTTGACTATGGCTACACCTTC. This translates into CASSYRVDYGYTF.